This T cell receptor beta chain emerged from a study of blood T cell repertoires in COVID-19. The protocol was immunoSEQ multiplex PCR, while the TCRdb copy is restricted to in-frame clones and leaves out a portion. In the table there are over 200,000 clones, 70% to 90% of which are singletons. The V gene lost 3 bases and the J gene lost 1 base, with 8 bases spanning the gap. Per germline, CDR1 MNHEY and CDR2 SMNVEV (reference sequence). This CDR3 comprises 14 residues. The chain uses TRBV27 and TRBJ2-3; possibly TRBD2 for D (6 bases). This clonotype was sampled from a woman in her fifties or sixties who had recovered from COVID-19. Source material: PBMCs or T cells enriched from blood (not recorded which). CDR3 DNA sequence: TGTGCCAGCAGTTTGTGGGGGGGCACAGATACGCAGTATTTT. Translating gives CASSLWGGTDTQYF.